The 26 T cell receptor beta chains given below trace back to one sample, sequenced in a study of shared clonotypes between healthy human individuals. TCRdb's copy holds only in-frame clones and misses some; the assay was immunoSEQ multiplex PCR. This sample has a few million clones, with approximately 90% found just once. The sample taken for sequencing was naive CD4+ T cells sorted from blood. As to subset: CD45RA+ positively selected. These receptors were taken from a man aged 18 to 30 in good health.

The chain carries TRBV6-6 and TRBJ1-2; 10 nucleotides line up with TRBD1. With V trimmed by 5 bases and J by 6 bases, 3 bases remained unmatched. Germline V gene sequence: CDR1 MNHNY, CDR2 SVGAGI (reference sequence). The CDR3 totals 13 residues. In nucleotides, the CDR3 is TGTGCCAGCAGTAGGGGGACAGGGGATGGCTACACCTTC. Its protein is CASSRGTGDGYTF.

This rearrangement joins TRBV6-5 to TRBJ2-7; TRBD2 matches at 8 bases. Losses at the gene ends were 7 bases for V and 1 base for J; bases not matched to a gene: 9. Germline V CDR1 and CDR2: MNHEY, SVGAGI. The CDR3 runs to 15 residues. As DNA, the CDR3 is TGTGCCAGCATCGGGAGGGCTAGCGGTTCCTACGAGCAGTACTTC. This encodes CASIGRASGSYEQYF.

The chain combines TRBV21-1 with TRBJ2-2. TRBV21-1 constitutes a pseudogene. The CDR3 covers 16 residues. The CDR3 protein is CASSKRFVANTGELFF. The CDR3, as DNA: TGTGCCAGCAGCAAAAGATTCGTCGCGAACACCGGGGAGCTGTTTTTT.

J is TRBJ2-4 and V is TRBV6-1, with D possibly matching TRBD1 (5 bases). The CDR3 has 14 residues. Germline V gives CDR1 MNHNS, CDR2 SASEGT. Trimming removed 1 base from V and 7 bases from J, with 11 bases in between. CDR3 protein: CASSEGLPGNIQYF. CDR3 bases: TGTGCCAGCAGTGAAGGACTCCCAGGGAACATTCAGTACTTC.

The chain has TRBV18 and TRBJ2-7; D tentatively reads TRBD1 or TRBD2 (6 bases each). V was clipped by 3 bases and J by 4 bases, with 13 bases between them. This CDR3 is built from 14 residues. Germline-derived CDR1 and CDR2 are KGHSH and LQKENI. CDR3 DNA sequence: TGTGCCAGCTCACCGGGGGGCCCCGGGTACGAGCAGTACTTC. This translates into CASSPGGPGYEQYF.

DNA of the CDR3: TGTGCCAGCTCACCACCGCTGGGGGGCACCATATATTTT. Translation: CASSPPLGGTIYF. The V call is TRBV18, the J call TRBJ1-3; possible D gene TRBD1, 5 bases. With 0 bases removed from V and 9 bases from J, the gap between germline ends came to 9 bases. Germline assignment: CDR1 KGHSH and CDR2 LQKENI. The CDR3 is made up of 13 amino acids. Based on the CDR3 plus reference TRBV18 and TRBJ1-3, the full variable domain is NAGVMQNPRHLVRRRGQEARLRCSPMKGHSHVYWYRQLPEEGLKFMVYLQKENIIDESGMPKERFSAEFPKEGPSILRIQQVVRGDSAAYFCASSPPLGGTIYFGEGSWLTVV.

This rearrangement joins TRBV5-1 to TRBJ1-1; TRBD1 is a possible D gene (5 bases). The CDR3 totals 14 residues. Germline V gene data show CDR1 as SGHRS and CDR2 as YFSETQ. Trimming shortened V by 2 bases and J by 4 bases, and 12 bases separated the two germline ends. The CDR3 DNA is TGCGCCAGCAGCTTCAGGGTTGACGGCACTGAAGCTTTCTTT. Its translation: CASSFRVDGTEAFF.

This chain uses TRBV6-1 with TRBJ2-5; TRBD1 aligns across 10 bases. The DNA end is more similar to TRBJ2-7, so the J call may be wrong. The CDR3 has 15 amino acids. Germline V gene sequence: CDR1 MNHNS, CDR2 SASEGT. The CDR3 region is CASSLKTGGLYEQYF. The DNA for the CDR3 is TGTGCCAGCAGTCTCAAGACAGGGGGCCTCTACGAGCAGTACTTC.

This clone was observed a single time. CDR3 in amino acids: CASSPGLYNEQFF. The CDR3 coding sequence is TGCGCCAGCAGCCCAGGACTATACAATGAGCAGTTCTTC. V usage is TRBV4-3 and J usage is TRBJ2-1, with a weak D call TRBD2 (6 bases). This CDR3 has 13 amino acids. Germline CDR1 LGHNA, CDR2 YSLEER. The V and J ends lost 4 bases and 4 bases respectively, with 8 bases between them.

The chain recombines TRBV4-1 with TRBJ2-5, with 8 bases that match TRBD1. This CDR3 has 16 amino acids. V dropped 4 bases and J dropped 5; count of bases not matched to a gene: 12. Germline-derived CDR1 and CDR2 are MGHRA and YSYEKL. CDR3 amino acids: CASSPDRGTQKETQYF. The CDR3 DNA reads TGCGCCAGCAGCCCAGACAGGGGTACTCAAAAGGAGACCCAGTACTTC.

This rearrangement joins TRBV11-1 to TRBJ1-2; 8 bases fit TRBD1. The germline V gene encodes CDR1 SGHAT and CDR2 FQDESV (reference sequence). This CDR3 comprises 12 residues. With V trimmed by 6 bases and J by 8 bases, 5 bases remained unmatched. The CDR3 spells CASSHDRGGYTF. As DNA, the CDR3 is TGTGCCAGCAGTCACGACAGGGGCGGCTACACCTTC.

The CDR3 region is CASSIDQGTYGYTF. CDR3 bases: TGTGCCAGTAGTATTGACCAGGGGACCTATGGCTACACCTTC. The chain employs TRBV19 and TRBJ1-2, with D maybe TRBD1 (6 bases). This CDR3 has 14 amino acids. Between the trimmed V and J ends, which lost 3 bases and 4 bases, there was a span of 12 bases. CDR1 is LNHDA, CDR2 SQIVND, per germline (reference sequence).

The J gene is TRBJ2-7, the V gene TRBV4-1, with 10 positions matching TRBD2. This CDR3 has 18 residues. After removal of 0 bases from V and 3 bases from J, the junction contained 11 bases not matched to a gene. Germline V gene sequence: CDR1 MGHRA, CDR2 YSYEKL. In DNA form, the CDR3 reads TGCGCCAGCAGCCAAGATATCCCCATAGCGGGGGGACTCTACGAGCAGTACTTC. Translation: CASSQDIPIAGGLYEQYF.

This chain connects TRBV19 to TRBJ2-2; 12 bases align to TRBD1. The CDR3 covers 16 residues. Germline lookup yields CDR1 LNHDA and CDR2 SQIVND (reference sequence). J gave up 6 bases and V 5 bases, and 7 bases lay outside the gene matches. Here the CDR3 reads CASSPGTGGSPGELFF. The CDR3, as DNA: TGTGCCAGTAGTCCAGGGACAGGGGGCTCGCCCGGGGAGCTGTTTTTT.

A single count supports this clone. J is TRBJ2-3 and V is TRBV6-1; 8 bases line up with TRBD1. Germline CDR1 MNHNS, CDR2 SASEGT. The CDR3 loop spans 15 amino acids. Unmatched junction bases numbered 6, after V lost 2 bases and J lost 5 bases. CDR3 sequence reads: CASSESGTGQDTQYF. The CDR3 region has the DNA TGTGCCAGCAGTGAATCCGGGACAGGTCAAGATACGCAGTATTTT.

The rearrangement joins TRBV4-1 to TRBJ2-7, with TRBD2 as a possible D gene (6 bases). Germline V gene sequence: CDR1 MGHRA, CDR2 YSYEKL. Trimming cost V 4 bases and J 0 bases, with 16 bases left between them. The CDR3 covers 16 residues. CDR3 nucleotide sequence: TGCGCCAGCAGCCCCCCCGAGACTAGGAGCTCCTACGAGCAGTACTTC. Translated, it gives CASSPPETRSSYEQYF.

The rearrangement joins TRBV19 to TRBJ1-1, with TRBD1 identical over 8 bases. The CDR3 runs to 13 residues. After removal of 7 bases from V and 8 bases from J, the junction contained 9 bases not matched to a gene. Germline V gives CDR1 LNHDA, CDR2 SQIVND (reference sequence). The CDR3 coding sequence is TGTGCCAGTACCTCGGACAGGGCTTCCGAAGCTTTCTTT. Translation: CASTSDRASEAFF.

V and J are TRBV19 and TRBJ1-2, with D perhaps matching TRBD1 (5 bases). CDR3 length: 17 amino acids. Germline CDR1 and CDR2: LNHDA and SQIVND (reference sequence). V lost 5 bases and J lost 2, with 21 bases in between. CDR3 sequence: CASSFGGTGVGNYGYTF. The CDR3 DNA follows: TGTGCCAGTAGTTTCGGCGGGACCGGTGTCGGGAACTATGGCTACACCTTC. The full variable domain, its missing parts supplied by reference TRBV19 and TRBJ1-2, is DGGITQSPKYLFRKEGQNVTLSCEQNLNHDAMYWYRQDPGQGLRLIYYSQIVNDFQKGDIAEGYSVSREKKESFPLTVTSAQKNPTAFYLCASSFGGTGVGNYGYTFGSGTRLTVV.

To note about this clone: At the DNA level, this CDR3 is encoded by other sequences in the same sample as well. The chain carries TRBV2 and TRBJ2-1; D is possibly TRBD2 (6 bases). V was clipped by 3 bases and J by 0 bases, with 9 bases between them. The CDR3 has 15 amino acids. Looked up from germline, CDR1 is SNHLY and CDR2 is FYNNEI. The CDR3 reads CASSEGRSSYNEQFF. The CDR3 DNA reads TGTGCCAGCAGTGAGGGGAGGAGCTCCTACAATGAGCAGTTCTTC.

The chain carries TRBV19 and TRBJ2-5; TRBD1 matches at 7 bases. J lost 4 bases, V lost 2 bases, and 1 base had no gene match. The CDR3 spans 13 residues. CDR1 and CDR2 (germline): LNHDA, SQIVND (reference sequence). CDR3: CASSITGAETQYF. The CDR3, as DNA: TGTGCCAGTAGTATAACAGGGGCAGAGACCCAGTACTTC.

The chain joins TRBV7-2 to TRBJ2-5, with D possibly being TRBD2 (6 bases). CDR3 size: 15 residues. Germline V lookup: CDR1 SGHTA, CDR2 FQGNSA. Trimming took off 2 bases at V and 1 base at J, with 11 bases between the two ends. CDR3 sequence: CASSLNGGPQETQYF. The CDR3 region has the DNA TGTGCCAGCAGCTTAAACGGGGGTCCCCAAGAGACCCAGTACTTC. Combining the CDR3 with reference TRBV7-2 and TRBJ2-5 gives the whole variable domain GAGVSQSPSNKVTEKGKDVELRCDPISGHTALYWYRQSLGQGLEFLIYFQGNSAPDKSGLPSDRFSAERTGGSVSTLTIQRTQQEDSAVYLCASSLNGGPQETQYFGPGTRLLVL.

The chain joins TRBV10-2 to TRBJ1-1; 9 bases align to TRBD1. Germline V gives CDR1 WSHSY, CDR2 SAAADI. The CDR3 consists of 15 residues. The trim removed 6 bases at V and 1 base at J, leaving 6 bases unmatched. In DNA form, the CDR3 reads TGCGCCAGCAGGGGACCGGGACAGGGGAACACTGAAGCTTTCTTT. It encodes CASRGPGQGNTEAFF.

DNA for the CDR3: TGTGCCAGCAGCTTACGATCGACAGGGGGCGCGGCAGGCTACACCTTC. Its protein is CASSLRSTGGAAGYTF. V and J are TRBV9 and TRBJ1-2; 10 bases match TRBD1. V trimming: 4 bases; J trimming: 8 bases; junction bases outside the gene matches: 14. Germline values: CDR1 SGDLS, CDR2 YYNGEE. This CDR3 region has 16 residues.

Note on this clone: In the same sample, other DNA sequences code for this CDR3. The J gene is TRBJ2-3, the V gene TRBV5-1; the match to TRBD2 covers 8 bases. V lost 2 bases, J lost 3 bases, and 5 bases stayed unmatched. The CDR3 is 15 amino acids. Germline assignment: CDR1 SGHRS and CDR2 YFSETQ. The CDR3 here is CASSLTGGATDTQYF. The CDR3 region has the DNA TGCGCCAGCAGCTTAACCGGGGGGGCGACAGATACGCAGTATTTT.

The CDR3 DNA reads as TGTGCCAGCAGCGTCGACAGGGCCTACGAGCAGTACTTC. As protein: CASSVDRAYEQYF. The chain uses TRBV7-9 and TRBJ2-7; TRBD1 agrees at 7 bases. Germline V CDR1 and CDR2: SEHNR, FQNEAQ (reference sequence). The J segment lost 2 bases and the V segment lost 5 bases, leaving 3 bases of the junction unmatched. This CDR3 comprises 13 residues. The variable domain in full, with the rest retrieved from reference TRBV7-9 and TRBJ2-7, is DTGVSQNPRHKITKRGQNVTFRCDPISEHNRLYWYRQTLGQGPEFLTYFQNEAQLEKSRLLSDRFSAERPKGSFSTLEIQRTEQGDSAMYLCASSVDRAYEQYFGPGTRLTVT.

This sequence joins TRBV11-3 and TRBJ2-1, with D possibly TRBD2 on 6 matching bases. Trimming pared 5 bases from V and 8 bases from J, leaving 16 bases between. This CDR3 has 14 amino acids. Germline V gene sequence: CDR1 SGHNT, CDR2 YENEEA. CDR3 protein: CASSPWASDDEQFF. CDR3 DNA: TGTGCCAGCAGCCCGTGGGCTAGCGATGATGAGCAGTTCTTC.